The clone carrying this TCR beta chain has ten or more counts. Its cognate antigen is unknown. These data are taken from a study of early T cells in non-severe SARS-CoV-2 infection. Study details: RNA in bulk from unsorted whole blood was sequenced, and chains were unpaired.

Trimming shortened V by 3 bases and J by 1 base, and 16 bases separated the two germline ends. The CDR3 sequence is 17 residues long. In germline, CDR1 is SGHVT, CDR2 SQSDAQ. General study findings and limits: Matches to VDJdb favored anti-spike CD8 responses and missed private and CD4 specificities.

Molecules of cDNA were individually given unique molecular identifiers that were attached to them. In TCRdb, the 5' RACE reads were re-called with MiXCR into one record per CDR3 protein. The sample holds approximately 65,000 distinct CDR3 sequences, about 11% seen once. The V call is TRBV7-4, the J call TRBJ1-3; no clear D gene. Sample: whole blood, taken at baseline. This sequence originates from an adult who was a healthcare worker with PCR-confirmed SARS-CoV-2 infection or an uninfected control (not recorded which). The CDR3 spells CASSFRGGNLSGNTIYF. For the CDR3, the DNA is TGTGCCAGCAGCTTTCGGGGAGGGAATCTTTCTGGAAACACCATATATTTT.